Listed below are T cell receptor beta chains from one sample, sequenced in a study of PD-L1 blockade in urothelial cancer. The repertoire was sequenced with immunoSEQ multiplex PCR; TCRdb's copy has only in-frame clones and lacks some. The sample lists 100,000 to 150,000 clones; roughly 86% were seen once. This material consisted of PBMCs, taken around atezolizumab (anti-PD-L1) treatment. Source of these receptors: a man aged 50-60 years with urothelial cancer. Each CDR3 is given with its conserved first and last residue. A D gene is named only where the DNA matches it firmly. Not every row has a clone size; where given, it reads once, few, many or a size class.

d_call	v_call	clone_size	j_call	cdr3_nt	cdr3_aa
.	TRBV6-1	.	TRBJ1-5	TGTGCCAGCAACTTATTACCGTCTAGCAATCAGCCCCAGCATTTT	CASNLLPSSNQPQHF
.	TRBV6-5	.	TRBJ1-2	TGTGCCAGCAGGACCAGGGAAAGCTATGGCTACACCTTC	CASRTRESYGYTF
TRBD2	TRBV15	.	TRBJ2-3	TGTGCCACCAGCAGAGTCAGCGGGGGGACAGATACGCAGTATTTT	CATSRVSGGTDTQYF
.	TRBV28	.	TRBJ1-6	TGTGCCAGGACGGAACGGGGAGGCCTCTCGGCCTCACCCCTCCACTTT	CARTERGGLSASPLHF
TRBD1	TRBV14	.	TRBJ2-4	TGTGCCAGCAGCCTTCCTGGGACAGGGAGAAACATTCAGTACTTC	CASSLPGTGRNIQYF
TRBD1	TRBV5-1	.	TRBJ2-5	TGCGCCAGCAGCCGACAGGGACAGGGAAGAGGAGGAGAGACCCAGTACTTC	CASSRQGQGRGGETQYF
.	TRBV18	.	TRBJ1-6	TGTGCCAGCTCCGAGAGGGCGGAGGGTAATTCACCCCTCCACTTT	CASSERAEGNSPLHF
.	TRBV5-1	.	TRBJ2-5	TGCGCCAGCAGCTCCCTAGTTTCCCAAGAGACTCAGTACTTC	CASSSLVSQETQYF
TRBD1	TRBV2	.	TRBJ1-5	TGTGCCAGCAGTCCTACACAGGGGCCGGAACAGCCCCAGCATTTT	CASSPTQGPEQPQHF
.	TRBV19	.	TRBJ2-5	TGTGCCAGTATACGGGGTAGAGAGACCCAGTACTTC	CASIRGRETQYF
TRBD1	TRBV7-9	.	TRBJ1-5	TGTGCCAGCAGCCGACAGGGGATAGATCAGCCCCAGCATTTT	CASSRQGIDQPQHF
.	TRBV7-9	.	TRBJ2-1	TGTGCCAGCAGCTTGCTAGCGCAGACCTACAATGAGCAGTTCTTC	CASSLLAQTYNEQFF
TRBD1	TRBV2	few	TRBJ1-6	TGTGCCAGCAGTGAACGCCAGGGGGCGAATTCACCCCTCCACTTT	CASSERQGANSPLHF
TRBD1	TRBV7-8	.	TRBJ2-7	TGTGCCAGCAGCCCGACAGGGGACTACGAGCAGTACTTC	CASSPTGDYEQYF